The clone carrying this T cell receptor (beta chain) was picked up many times. Its antigen remains unidentified. The CDR3 has 14 residues. CDR1 is MNHEY, CDR2 SVGEGT, per germline. V was cut by 6 bases and J by 0 bases, with 11 bases left in between. Among the patients, aged 18 to 65, hyperthyroidism was newly diagnosed and had lasted under 2 months. This sample is part of a study of T cells in Graves' hyperthyroidism and ophthalmopathy. Study results and limitations: Among clonotypes expanded in thyroid above 0.001, most were also found in blood.

Amplified TCR beta CDR3 regions came from RNA transcripts. First-round RT-PCR targeting the TCR CDR3 was performed with the HTBI primer set. TCRdb reprocessed the multiplex PCR reads with MiXCR, giving one entry per CDR3 protein. The table shows roughly 260,000 distinct CDR3 sequences, with less than 15% occurring only once. The clonotype comes from a woman in her forties with Graves' hyperthyroidism that later progressed to Graves' ophthalmopathy. The chain combines TRBV6-2 or TRBV6-3 with TRBJ2-5, with D uncertain. The specimen sequenced was blood. CDR3 nucleotides: TGTGCCAGCAGAACGTGGGTAAACCAAGAGACCCAGTACTTC. It is translated as CASRTWVNQETQYF.